Presented here are 16 T cell receptor beta chains from one specimen sequenced in a study of T cell repertoires in cytomegalovirus infection. TCRdb fed the reads into MiXCR, producing one record per CDR3 protein. The sample has under 800,000 distinct CDR3 sequences, 20% to 25% seen once. The sample was CD8+ T cells from PBMCs. Receptor source: a human donor in good health (CMV status not recorded). Some clones in this sample may be carry-over from other donors' samples.

The CDR3 DNA sequence: TGTGCCAGCAGCCAAGCACGGAGGGATCCCCAGTACTTC. Its translation: CASSQARRDPQYF. The chain recombines TRBV14 with TRBJ2-5; the D gene is possibly TRBD2 (6 bases). Germline values: CDR1 SGHDN, CDR2 FVKESK. Trimming shortened V by 1 base and J by 9 bases, and 12 bases separated the two germline ends. The CDR3 has 13 amino acids.

This clonotype occurred many times. This CDR3 is CASSQSGGRKDTQYF. CDR3 in DNA: TGTGCCAGCAGCCAATCGGGGGGCCGCAAAGATACGCAGTATTTT. The chain employs TRBV7-8 and TRBJ2-3, with a possible D match to TRBD2 (7 bases). Trimming cost V 5 bases and J 5 bases, with 17 bases left between them. The V gene's germline CDR1 is SGHVS and CDR2 FQNEAQ. The CDR3 is made up of 15 amino acids.

With regard to this clonotype: Relative to the germline gene, one junction end is altered; a read error may explain this. The rearrangement joins TRBV7-7 to TRBJ2-5; possibly TRBD2 for D (5 bases). CDR1 and CDR2 (germline): SSHAT, FNYEAQ (reference sequence). The CDR3 spans 12 residues. CDR3 nucleotides: TGTGCTAGCAGCCCCGGCTTCGGGGCCCAGTACTTC. Translated: CASSPGFGAQYF.

Worth noting for this clonotype: This may be a read error, as it is one base from a much larger clone. This sequence joins TRBV7-9 and TRBJ1-4; 9 nucleotides agree with TRBD1. The CDR3 spans 15 residues. The germline CDR1 and CDR2 sequences are SEHNR and FQNEAQ (reference sequence). Here the CDR3 DNA reads TGTGCCAGCAGCCCCCGACAGGGGGATTATGAAAAACCGTTTTTT. Amino acids: CASSPRQGDYEKPFF. Filled out from reference TRBV7-9 and TRBJ1-4, the complete variable domain reads DTGVSQNPRHKITKRGQNVTFRCDPISEHNRLYWYRQTLGQGPEFLTYFQNEAQLEKSRLLSDRFSAERPKGSFSTLEIQRTEQGDSAMYLCASSPRQGDYEKPFFGSGTQLSVL.

The sample holds many counts of this clonotype. The genes are TRBV5-4 and TRBJ2-7; D is perhaps TRBD1 (5 bases). CDR1 and CDR2 (germline): SGHNT, YYREEE (reference sequence). This CDR3 is built from 15 residues. V lost 0 bases and J lost 2, with 12 bases in between. The CDR3 loop reads CASSLDRTSTYEQYF. The CDR3 DNA sequence: TGTGCCAGCAGCTTGGACAGGACCTCCACCTACGAGCAGTACTTC.

This clonotype was seen more than once but under ten times. The chain carries TRBV6-2 or TRBV6-3 and TRBJ2-5; 10 nucleotides agree with TRBD1. This CDR3 is 15 amino acids long. The V gene end was trimmed by 4 bases and the J gene end by 3 bases; junction bases not matched to a gene: 5. The germline V gene has CDR1 MNHEY and CDR2 SVGEGT. CDR3 sequence: CASSSAGTGEETQYF. The CDR3 bases are TGTGCCAGCAGTTCAGCCGGGACAGGGGAAGAGACCCAGTACTTC.

This chain joins TRBV2 and TRBJ1-2; no clear D. The CDR3 extends over 14 amino acids. The germline gives CDR1 SNHLY, CDR2 FYNNEI. V was shortened by 4 bases and J by 5 bases, with 14 bases between the two germline ends. In nucleotides, the CDR3 is TGTGCCAGCAGTGTAAGCCACTCCCAATATGGCTACACCTTC. It translates to CASSVSHSQYGYTF.

This chain joins TRBV6-2 or TRBV6-3 and TRBJ2-7; 8 nucleotides match TRBD2. The V gene end was trimmed by 0 bases and the J gene end by 2 bases; junction bases not matched to a gene: 3. This CDR3 has 15 residues. CDR1 is MNHEY and CDR2 is SVGEGT in the germline V gene. DNA for the CDR3: TGTGCCAGCAGTTACTCGAGTAGCGGGGCCTACGAGCAGTACGTC. Translation: CASSYSSSGAYEQYV.

In regard to this clonotype: This may arise from a read error, as a much more abundant clone is one base away. The V call is TRBV7-2, the J call TRBJ2-2; D is possibly TRBD2 (6 bases). The germline V gene encodes CDR1 SGHTA and CDR2 FQGNSA. Trimming left V 10 bases short and J 7 bases short, with 10 bases between. The length of the CDR3 is 11 residues. CDR3 region: CATGEVGELFF. In DNA, the CDR3 is TGTGCCACCGGGGAGGTCGGGGAGCTGTTTTTT.

This chain links TRBV5-6 with TRBJ1-2; D unclear. Germline-derived CDR1 and CDR2 are SGHDT and YYEEEE. The CDR3 has 15 amino acids. V shed 0 bases and J shed 8 bases, with 17 bases lying between them. CDR3 sequence: CASSLAYWTAKGYTF. CDR3 nucleotide sequence: TGTGCCAGCAGCTTGGCCTACTGGACGGCTAAGGGCTACACCTTC.

The CDR3 loop reads CASRLGYEQFF. DNA for the CDR3: TGTGCCAGCAGACTAGGGTACGAGCAGTTCTTC. The chain joins TRBV5-4 to TRBJ2-1; tentatively, D is TRBD2 (5 bases). This CDR3 is built from 11 residues. V was clipped by 5 bases and J by 10 bases, with 10 bases between them. Per the germline V gene, CDR1 is SGHNT and CDR2 is YYREEE (reference sequence).

The chain links TRBV6-2 or TRBV6-3 to TRBJ2-2; 7 nucleotides align to TRBD1. The CDR3 is made up of 16 amino acids. The germline CDR1 and CDR2 sequences are MNHEY and SVGEGT. Trimming cost V 6 bases and J 4 bases; bases outside gene matches: 11. This CDR3 reads CASSLPKGAITGELFF. As DNA, the CDR3 is TGTGCCAGCAGCCTCCCCAAGGGGGCGATCACCGGGGAGCTGTTTTTT.

This clonotype was seen more than once but under ten times. The CDR3 region is CASSQGQGEVNTGELFF. The CDR3 DNA is TGCGCCAGCAGCCAAGGCCAAGGGGAGGTCAACACCGGGGAGCTGTTTTTT. The V gene is TRBV4-1, the J gene TRBJ2-2, with D possibly TRBD2 on 6 matching bases. Germline V CDR1 and CDR2: MGHRA, YSYEKL. This CDR3 has 17 amino acids. V was clipped by 1 base and J by 2 bases, with 14 bases between them.

Comments on this clonotype: Just one base apart from a much larger clone, this may be a read error. V and J are TRBV7-2 and TRBJ1-2, with TRBD1 as a possible D gene (5 bases). The CDR3 extends over 13 amino acids. V dropped 5 bases and J dropped 10 bases, with 17 bases sitting between them. Germline-derived CDR1 and CDR2 are SGHTA and FQGNSA. This chain's CDR3 is CASSPGTMSDYTF. As DNA, the CDR3 is TGTGCCAGCAGCCCCGGGACGATGAGCGACTACACCTTC.

This clonotype appeared a few times. V is TRBV20-1 and J is TRBJ2-6; no definite D call. The V gene's germline CDR1 is DFQATT and CDR2 SNEGSKA (reference sequence). V dropped 6 bases and J dropped 0 bases, with 15 bases sitting between them. This CDR3 is built from 16 residues. The CDR3 loop is CSAGWRTDSGANVLTF. The CDR3 nucleotides are TGCAGTGCGGGGTGGAGAACAGACTCTGGGGCCAACGTCCTGACTTTC.

V and J are TRBV2 and TRBJ2-3, with D tentatively TRBD2 (5 bases). In germline, CDR1 is SNHLY, CDR2 FYNNEI. Trimming left V 3 bases short and J 0 bases short, with 13 bases between. This CDR3 has 16 residues. The CDR3 region is CASSEVTAASTDTQYF. CDR3 sequence (DNA): TGTGCCAGCAGTGAGGTTACAGCGGCCAGCACAGATACGCAGTATTTT.